This T cell receptor beta chain was obtained from a study of OX40 agonist ivuxolimab in advanced cancers. The data were produced by immunoSEQ multiplex PCR, yet TCRdb's version contains in-frame clones alone and is incomplete. The table has 55,000 to 60,000 clones, roughly 88% seen once; the top ten hold under 4%. Trimming stripped 3 bases from V and 1 base from J, with 6 bases between. The CDR3 is 13 residues long. Germline V gene sequence: CDR1 KGHSH, CDR2 LQKENI. The V and J genes are TRBV18 and TRBJ1-1; D is unclear. This TCR was recovered from an adult with an advanced solid tumor such as melanoma, head and neck, liver or kidney cancer. Source: CD4+ or CD8+ T cells sorted from blood, taken in a trial of the OX40 agonist ivuxolimab. The CDR3 coding sequence is TGTGCCAGCTCACCCTTGACGAACACTGAAGCTTTCTTT. Translation: CASSPLTNTEAFF.